Sequencing of this T cell receptor (beta chain) was carried out in a study of blood T cells in healthy people across ages. Study conclusions and caveats: Compared with aged donors, long-lived donors showed fewer expanded clones, suggesting selection.

Next came a second PCR, run for roughly 7 to 12 cycles, which used a sample-barcoded 5' primer along with a J-beta primer mix. One entry per CDR3 protein, called by TCRdb with MiXCR from the 5' RACE reads. The sample consists of approximately 830,000 distinct CDR3 sequences, roughly 60% of them appearing once. Regarding this clonotype: The antigen remains undetermined.

This CDR3 is built from 13 residues. The germline V gene has CDR1 KGHSH and CDR2 LQKENI. This TCR was sampled from a man younger than 45 in good health. V and J are TRBV18 and TRBJ2-4; D might be TRBD1 or TRBD2, each matching 6 bases. Matching the DNA end better, TRBJ2-7 makes the J call doubtful. Sequenced sample: blood. CDR3 region: CASSGGRIYEQYF. In nucleotides, the CDR3 is TGTGCCAGCTCAGGGGGGCGCATCTACGAGCAGTACTTC.